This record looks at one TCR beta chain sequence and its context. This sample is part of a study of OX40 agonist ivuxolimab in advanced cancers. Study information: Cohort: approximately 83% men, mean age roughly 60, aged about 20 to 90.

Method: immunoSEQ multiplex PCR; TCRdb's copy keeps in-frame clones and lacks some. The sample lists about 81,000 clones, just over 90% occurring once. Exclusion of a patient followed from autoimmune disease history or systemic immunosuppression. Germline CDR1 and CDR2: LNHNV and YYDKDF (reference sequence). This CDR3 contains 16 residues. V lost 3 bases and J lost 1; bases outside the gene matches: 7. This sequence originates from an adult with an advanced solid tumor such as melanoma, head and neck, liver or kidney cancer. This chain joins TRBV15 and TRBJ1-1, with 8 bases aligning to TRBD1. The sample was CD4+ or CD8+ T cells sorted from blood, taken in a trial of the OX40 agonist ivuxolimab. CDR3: CATSSTAGGWNTEAFF. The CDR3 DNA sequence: TGTGCCACCAGCAGTACTGCAGGGGGCTGGAACACTGAAGCTTTCTTT.